The rows below give T cell receptor beta chains drawn from one sample of a study of T cell repertoires in cytomegalovirus infection. TCRdb passed the reads through MiXCR, listing each CDR3 protein once. The repertoire holds some 230,000 distinct CDR3 sequences, with over 20% as singletons. The specimen sequenced was CD8+ T cells from PBMCs. Receptors originate from a human donor in good health (CMV status not recorded). Some clones in this sample may be carry-over from other donors' samples. CDR3s include the opening cysteine and the closing phenylalanine or tryptophan. Each record gives: CDR3 protein, J gene, D gene, V gene. D genes are given only for firm matches.

CARSLTGGTDTQYF,TRBJ2-3,TRBD1,TRBV5-3
CASSFSSVPNEQFF,TRBJ2-1,NA,TRBV7-9
CASRLGGGVHETQYF,TRBJ2-5,TRBD2,TRBV7-2
CASSLSRGANLGGETQYF,TRBJ2-5,NA,TRBV5-6
CASSSGHRGPNYGYTF,TRBJ1-2,NA,TRBV13
CASSPGPDRVNGYTF,TRBJ1-2,TRBD1,TRBV5-6
CASSLPAGTASLVDTGELFF,TRBJ2-2,TRBD1,TRBV28
CSARDRTGENSPLHF,TRBJ1-6,TRBD1,TRBV20-1
CASSLDRGAGSIRNGYTF,TRBJ1-2,NA,TRBV11-2
CAISGGTWDEQFF,TRBJ2-1,TRBD2,TRBV10-3
CASSYARDEAFF,TRBJ1-1,NA,TRBV6-6
CASRSPLGGNEQFF,TRBJ2-1,TRBD2,TRBV6-5
CASSTGQGFTEQFF,TRBJ2-1,TRBD1,TRBV6-2/TRBV6-3
CASSLVSGATNEKLFF,TRBJ1-4,NA,TRBV11-2
CSARVRDKRYEQYF,TRBJ2-7,NA,TRBV20-1
CASRGGSQEQYF,TRBJ2-7,NA,TRBV7-9
CASSFASIAGEETQYF,TRBJ2-5,TRBD2,TRBV7-2
CASSQDPLAGGLTDTQYF,TRBJ2-3,TRBD2,TRBV14
CASSHEKGLNTEAFF,TRBJ1-1,NA,TRBV9
CARSPTGVEQYF,TRBJ2-7,TRBD1,TRBV28
CASSLYTLENTEAFF,TRBJ1-1,NA,TRBV7-2
CASSLGRTALGYTF,TRBJ1-2,NA,TRBV7-9
CSGTANTGELFF,TRBJ2-2,NA,TRBV29-1
CSAILRAGDRLTNSPLHF,TRBJ1-6,NA,TRBV20-1
CASSEALGRYTDTQYF,TRBJ2-3,NA,TRBV6-1
CASSLGDPTYYGYTF,TRBJ1-2,NA,TRBV5-6
CASRRQGASSNQPQHF,TRBJ1-5,TRBD1,TRBV13
CAISGRDSDYGYTF,TRBJ1-2,NA,TRBV10-3
CASSLVTAGDTQYF,TRBJ2-3,NA,TRBV7-6
CASSLVPANNEQFF,TRBJ2-1,NA,TRBV11-2
CASSWGQGADEQFF,TRBJ2-1,TRBD1,TRBV7-9
CASSSARGQETQYF,TRBJ2-5,TRBD2,TRBV9
CASTFEGAGTGELFF,TRBJ2-2,TRBD1,TRBV27
CASSQGQGSYGYTF,TRBJ1-2,NA,TRBV4-1
CASSQVSGQETQYF,TRBJ2-5,NA,TRBV4-1
CASSWATNTEAFF,TRBJ1-1,NA,TRBV28
CASSPTSSSYEQYF,TRBJ2-7,NA,TRBV7-9
CASSPEVGLAGGALSYEQYF,TRBJ2-7,TRBD2,TRBV7-3
CASTPGRGDSEQYF,TRBJ2-7,TRBD2,TRBV28
CASSLIWLGSEQFF,TRBJ2-1,NA,TRBV27
CAISAGLAGGPNTGELFF,TRBJ2-2,TRBD2,TRBV10-3
CASSQVGQNTEAFF,TRBJ1-1,NA,TRBV23-1
CASSFMDEQFF,TRBJ2-1,NA,TRBV28
CASSQDRAVYGYTF,TRBJ1-2,NA,TRBV4-2
CASSVGTVNEKLFF,TRBJ1-4,NA,TRBV9
CASSTTSGGVYGTDTQYF,TRBJ2-3,TRBD2,TRBV28
CATSDQQETQYF,TRBJ2-5,NA,TRBV24-1